This T cell receptor beta chain originates from a study of shared clonotypes between healthy human individuals. Study conclusions and caveats: Sequencing depth was predicted to influence how clonotypes are shared among donors. Blood was the sole source, and tissue repertoires probably differ. Clonotypes not shared had lower generation probabilities than those common to all four donors.

Profiling relied on immunoSEQ multiplex PCR, and the TCRdb table lists in-frame clones only, not all of them. The sample carries hundreds of thousands of clones, 96% recorded once. Into CD45RA+ naive and CD45RA-negative memory subsets, the CD4+ cells were split. The CDR3 runs to 13 residues. Germline-derived CDR1 and CDR2 are MNHNS and SASEGT. V was cut by 4 bases and J by 7 bases, with 11 bases left in between. This clone was counted a few times. The antigen is unknown. The TCR originated in a woman aged 30 to 39 in good health. This chain connects TRBV6-1 to TRBJ1-5; weak D call: TRBD1 (6 bases). The sample consisted of naive CD4+ T cells sorted from blood. Documented subset: CD45RA+ positively selected. The CDR3 coding sequence is TGTGCCAGCAGTGGGACAGAGGAGCAGCCCCAGCATTTT. Its translation: CASSGTEEQPQHF.